Listed below are T cell receptor beta chains from one sample, sequenced in a study of T cells after yellow fever vaccination. From the 5' RACE reads, TCRdb called clonotypes with MiXCR, one entry per CDR3 protein. The repertoire holds around 250,000 distinct CDR3 sequences, with roughly 5% as singletons. The sequencing here drew on CD4+ T cells sorted from PBMCs, taken on the day of the yellow fever booster vaccination. The receptors stem from a man between 18 and 29 years old who received the YFV17D yellow fever vaccine. Both conserved end residues are part of each CDR3. A D gene is named only where the DNA matches it firmly. Expanded clones are given a class, and other clones once, few, many or no size at all.

D gene	J gene	clone size	V gene	CDR3 protein	CDR3 DNA
.	TRBJ2-3	many	TRBV2	CASSEAWRIGTDTQYF	TGTGCCAGCAGTGAAGCATGGCGGATCGGCACAGATACGCAGTATTTT
TRBD2	TRBJ2-7	.	TRBV5-1	CASSLAGTRNEQYF	TGCGCCAGCAGCTTGGCCGGGACTAGAAACGAGCAGTACTTC
TRBD1	TRBJ1-5	.	TRBV10-3	CATRGQGYSNQPQHF	TGTGCCACTCGAGGACAGGGGTATAGCAATCAGCCCCAGCATTTT
.	TRBJ1-1	.	TRBV5-1	CASSWSREADTEAFF	TGCGCCAGCAGCTGGAGCAGGGAGGCCGACACTGAAGCTTTCTTT
TRBD2	TRBJ2-2	.	TRBV4-3	CASSLVTGGPTGELFF	TGCGCCAGCAGCCTGGTAACGGGGGGGCCTACCGGGGAGCTGTTTTTT
.	TRBJ1-1	many	TRBV20-1	CISRMNTEAFF	TGCATCTCCAGGATGAACACTGAAGCTTTCTTT
.	TRBJ1-2	few	TRBV4-2	CASSQRGGTKVGYGYTF	TGTGCCAGCAGCCAACGGGGAGGGACTAAGGTCGGCTATGGCTACACCTTC
.	TRBJ2-5	.	TRBV4-2	CASSRKTGQETQYF	TGTGCCAGCAGCCGGAAGACAGGACAAGAGACCCAGTACTTC
.	TRBJ1-2	.	TRBV4-2	CASSQGTGTPDYGYTF	TGTGCCAGCAGCCAAGGGACCGGGACCCCGGACTATGGCTACACCTTC
TRBD2	TRBJ2-2	many	TRBV20-1	CSARIAGGTGELFF	TGCAGTGCTAGAATAGCGGGGGGGACCGGGGAGCTGTTTTTT
.	TRBJ1-4	many	TRBV12-3/TRBV12-4	CASSLSGVRGKLFF	TGTGCCAGCAGCTTATCTGGCGTGAGGGGTAAACTGTTTTTT
.	TRBJ1-6	.	TRBV9	CASSVGAGRTPLHF	TGTGCCAGCAGCGTAGGAGCGGGGAGGACACCCCTCCACTTT
.	TRBJ2-2	many	TRBV4-3	CASSRDQSGTGELFF	TGCGCCAGCAGCCGCGACCAGTCGGGTACCGGGGAGCTGTTTTTT
.	TRBJ2-7	.	TRBV18	CASSGSGEQYF	TGTGCCAGCTCGGGGTCGGGCGAGCAGTACTTC
.	TRBJ1-2	few	TRBV12-3/TRBV12-4	CASNYRTHASNGYTF	TGTGCCAGCAACTACAGGACCCACGCTTCCAATGGCTACACCTTC
.	TRBJ1-4	many	TRBV5-1	CASSLGAADEKLFF	TGCGCCAGCAGCTTGGGAGCAGCGGATGAAAAACTGTTTTTT
.	TRBJ1-2	.	TRBV7-9	CASSLDLTGGYTF	TGTGCCAGCAGCTTAGACCTCACGGGTGGCTACACCTTC
.	TRBJ2-5	few	TRBV5-1	CASSYRQFQETQYF	TGCGCCAGCAGTTATAGACAGTTCCAAGAGACCCAGTACTTC
.	TRBJ1-4	.	TRBV6-6	CASRRGFREKLFF	TGTGCCAGCAGACGGGGGTTTCGGGAAAAACTGTTTTTT
.	TRBJ1-4	few	TRBV5-1	CASSSTGDKTTNEKLFF	TGCGCCAGCAGCTCAACCGGGGACAAAACAACTAATGAAAAACTGTTTTTT
.	TRBJ1-4	few	TRBV6-6	CASINGARIEKLFF	TGTGCCAGCATTAACGGGGCCAGGATTGAAAAACTGTTTTTT
TRBD1	TRBJ1-1	few	TRBV5-1	CASQANRGNTEAFF	TGCGCCAGCCAGGCCAACAGGGGAAACACTGAAGCTTTCTTT
TRBD1	TRBJ1-2	many	TRBV5-1	CASSLGQGVGGYTF	TGCGCCAGCAGCTTGGGACAGGGAGTAGGTGGCTACACCTTC
TRBD1	TRBJ2-2	.	TRBV7-6	CASSLIPGGDANTGELFF	TGTGCCAGCAGCTTAATCCCAGGGGGAGATGCGAACACCGGGGAGCTGTTTTTT
TRBD2	TRBJ2-3	few	TRBV6-1	CASERGGFEDTQYF	TGTGCCAGTGAGCGGGGGGGTTTTGAAGATACGCAGTATTTT